This T cell receptor beta chain was captured in a study of shared clonotypes between healthy human individuals. The CDR3 contains 16 residues. Generated by immunoSEQ multiplex PCR, the TCRdb table keeps only in-frame clones and is missing some. The profile shows some 900,000 clones, approximately 80% of them singletons. Sample: memory CD4+ T cells sorted from blood. Subset of the sample: CD45RA-negative fraction. This clonotype was sampled from a man aged 18 to 30 in good health. The V and J genes are TRBV21-1 and TRBJ2-3; the table names TRBD1, a call not compared with the DNA. TRBV21-1 constitutes a pseudogene. The CDR3 nucleotides are TGTGCCAGCAGCAAAGCGGGACAGCTCAGAACAGATACGCAGTATTTT. This translates into CASSKAGQLRTDTQYF.